A selection of T cell receptor beta chains follows, all from one sample in a study of OX40 agonist ivuxolimab in advanced cancers. Here immunoSEQ multiplex PCR was the method, and the copy in TCRdb shows in-frame clones only, minus some. The repertoire holds tens of thousands of clones, with about 86% as singletons. The sample in question was CD4+ or CD8+ T cells sorted from blood, obtained in a trial of the OX40 agonist ivuxolimab. These receptors were collected from an adult with an advanced solid tumor such as melanoma, head and neck, liver or kidney cancer. Each CDR3 is given with its conserved first and last residue. Each record gives: clone size, J gene, V gene, D gene, CDR3 DNA, CDR3 protein. A D gene is named only where the DNA matches it firmly. Clone size is shown for a subset of rows, as once, few, many or a class of expanded clone.

clone size: -; J gene: TRBJ1-1; V gene: TRBV28; D gene: -; CDR3 DNA: TGTGCCAGCAGTTTAACTTTAAACACTGAAGCTTTCTTT; CDR3 protein: CASSLTLNTEAFF
clone size: -; J gene: TRBJ2-2; V gene: TRBV19; D gene: -; CDR3 DNA: TGTGCCAGTAGTATAGTAGGAAGCAGATTCGGGGAGCTGTTTTTT; CDR3 protein: CASSIVGSRFGELFF
clone size: -; J gene: TRBJ2-1; V gene: TRBV10-2; D gene: -; CDR3 DNA: TGCGCCAGCAGTGGCCCTTGGGGGCAGGACTACAATGAGCAGTTCTTC; CDR3 protein: CASSGPWGQDYNEQFF
clone size: -; J gene: TRBJ1-6; V gene: TRBV28; D gene: -; CDR3 DNA: TGTGCCAGCAGTTTTGGCGGGAATTCACCCCTCCACTTT; CDR3 protein: CASSFGGNSPLHF
clone size: -; J gene: TRBJ2-1; V gene: TRBV7-8; D gene: TRBD1; CDR3 DNA: TGTGCCAGCAGCTTAGCGCGAGTCCCGGGACAGGGGGGTGTGTATGAGCAGTTCTTC; CDR3 protein: CASSLARVPGQGGVYEQFF
clone size: once; J gene: TRBJ2-2; V gene: TRBV11-2; D gene: -; CDR3 DNA: TGTGCCAGCAGCCTTGTCGGGGAGCTGTTTTTT; CDR3 protein: CASSLVGELFF
clone size: -; J gene: TRBJ2-7; V gene: TRBV29-1; D gene: -; CDR3 DNA: TGCAGCGCCCAGGGTTTGCGGGAAGGCTCCTACGAGCAGTACTTC; CDR3 protein: CSAQGLREGSYEQYF
clone size: few; J gene: TRBJ2-2; V gene: TRBV7-9; D gene: -; CDR3 DNA: TGTGCCAGCAGCTTAGCGCTTACCGGGGAGCTGTTTTTT; CDR3 protein: CASSLALTGELFF
clone size: once; J gene: TRBJ2-5; V gene: TRBV7-7; D gene: -; CDR3 DNA: TGTGCCAGCAGCTTACAGCCCGGTGAGACCCAGTACTTC; CDR3 protein: CASSLQPGETQYF
clone size: -; J gene: TRBJ2-3; V gene: TRBV7-6; D gene: TRBD2; CDR3 DNA: TGTGCCAGCAGCATAGAGGCTAGCGGTAGCACAGATACGCAGTATTTT; CDR3 protein: CASSIEASGSTDTQYF
clone size: -; J gene: TRBJ2-1; V gene: TRBV7-9; D gene: -; CDR3 DNA: TGTGCCAGCAGCTATCACTTGAGTGGTAGCGATGAGCAGTTCTTC; CDR3 protein: CASSYHLSGSDEQFF
clone size: -; J gene: TRBJ2-5; V gene: TRBV6-6; D gene: -; CDR3 DNA: TGTGCCAGCAGCCCTCTGCCGATTCAAGAGACCCAGTACTTC; CDR3 protein: CASSPLPIQETQYF
clone size: -; J gene: TRBJ2-5; V gene: TRBV6-5; D gene: -; CDR3 DNA: TGTGCCAGCAGTTTCCAGGGAAACGCAGAGACCCAGTACTTC; CDR3 protein: CASSFQGNAETQYF
clone size: few; J gene: TRBJ1-5; V gene: TRBV27; D gene: -; CDR3 DNA: TGTGCCAGCAGCCCAAGGGGGTGGATTGATCAGCCCCAGCATTTT; CDR3 protein: CASSPRGWIDQPQHF
clone size: -; J gene: TRBJ1-1; V gene: TRBV7-9; D gene: -; CDR3 DNA: TGTGCCAGCAGCTTAGGGGGGCTCGTCGGTCTAACTGAAGCTTTCTTT; CDR3 protein: CASSLGGLVGLTEAFF
clone size: -; J gene: TRBJ2-5; V gene: TRBV15; D gene: -; CDR3 DNA: TGTGCCACCAGCAGTGGACTTTCACAAGAGACCCAGTACTTC; CDR3 protein: CATSSGLSQETQYF
clone size: once; J gene: TRBJ2-1; V gene: TRBV27; D gene: -; CDR3 DNA: TGTGCCAGCACTTCCTTGATGGGCGAGGAGCAGTTCTTC; CDR3 protein: CASTSLMGEEQFF
clone size: -; J gene: TRBJ2-3; V gene: TRBV28; D gene: -; CDR3 DNA: TGTGCCAGCAGTTTAACTTCAGGGGACCCCAACACAGATACGCAGTATTTT; CDR3 protein: CASSLTSGDPNTDTQYF
clone size: -; J gene: TRBJ2-1; V gene: TRBV19; D gene: -; CDR3 DNA: TGTGCCAGTAGTATCCAGGGAATTCACAATGAGCAGTTCTTC; CDR3 protein: CASSIQGIHNEQFF
clone size: -; J gene: TRBJ1-4; V gene: TRBV5-6; D gene: -; CDR3 DNA: TGTGCCAGCAGTGCGGGGATTGAAAAACTGTTTTTT; CDR3 protein: CASSAGIEKLFF
clone size: -; J gene: TRBJ2-1; V gene: TRBV27; D gene: TRBD2; CDR3 DNA: TGTGCCAGCAGTTTATGGGGGGGGAACAATGAGCAGTTCTTC; CDR3 protein: CASSLWGGNNEQFF
clone size: few; J gene: TRBJ1-1; V gene: TRBV28; D gene: TRBD1; CDR3 DNA: TGTGCCAGCAGACAGGGGGAATACACTGAAGCTTTCTTT; CDR3 protein: CASRQGEYTEAFF
clone size: once; J gene: TRBJ2-6; V gene: TRBV13; D gene: -; CDR3 DNA: TGTGCCAGCAGCTTATATCCCGTATCTGGGGCCAACGTCCTGACTTTC; CDR3 protein: CASSLYPVSGANVLTF
clone size: -; J gene: TRBJ2-1; V gene: TRBV6-4; D gene: -; CDR3 DNA: TGTGCCAGCAGTGAGCTGGCGGGGTCCTCCTACAATGAGCAGTTCTTC; CDR3 protein: CASSELAGSSYNEQFF
clone size: -; J gene: TRBJ2-1; V gene: TRBV28; D gene: TRBD2; CDR3 DNA: TGTGCCAGCAGTTTCTGGGAGTCTAGCGGAGACAATGAGCAGTTCTTC; CDR3 protein: CASSFWESSGDNEQFF
clone size: -; J gene: TRBJ1-2; V gene: TRBV7-9; D gene: -; CDR3 DNA: TGTGCCAGCAGCCCCGGCCGGGGACACGGCTACACCTTC; CDR3 protein: CASSPGRGHGYTF
clone size: -; J gene: TRBJ2-2; V gene: TRBV19; D gene: -; CDR3 DNA: TGTGCCAGTAGTATAGACATGTTCACCGGGGAGCTGTTTTTT; CDR3 protein: CASSIDMFTGELFF
clone size: -; J gene: TRBJ1-5; V gene: TRBV28; D gene: -; CDR3 DNA: TGTGCCAGCAGTTCAAAGCAGGGTTTTGGGAATCAGCCCCAGCATTTT; CDR3 protein: CASSSKQGFGNQPQHF
clone size: -; J gene: TRBJ1-1; V gene: TRBV7-9; D gene: -; CDR3 DNA: TGTGCCAGCGGGGGGAACACTGAAGCTTTCTTT; CDR3 protein: CASGGNTEAFF
clone size: -; J gene: TRBJ2-6; V gene: TRBV7-6; D gene: TRBD1; CDR3 DNA: TGTGCCAGCAGCCCACAGGACAGGGTCTCCGGGGCCAACGTCCTGACTTTC; CDR3 protein: CASSPQDRVSGANVLTF
clone size: once; J gene: TRBJ1-5; V gene: TRBV7-9; D gene: -; CDR3 DNA: TGTGCCAGCAGCTCCTCTGGGGGAGAACATCAGCCCCAGCATTTT; CDR3 protein: CASSSSGGEHQPQHF
clone size: -; J gene: TRBJ2-7; V gene: TRBV11-2; D gene: -; CDR3 DNA: TGTGCCAGCAGCCCGTCTGGGGAGCAGTACTTC; CDR3 protein: CASSPSGEQYF
clone size: -; J gene: TRBJ1-3; V gene: TRBV28; D gene: -; CDR3 DNA: TGTGCCAGCAGTTCAGGGCTGGGTGGAAACACCATATATTTT; CDR3 protein: CASSSGLGGNTIYF
clone size: few; J gene: TRBJ1-4; V gene: TRBV6-1; D gene: -; CDR3 DNA: TGTGCCAGCAGTGAAGAGAGGAGGGGTGAAAAACTGTTTTTT; CDR3 protein: CASSEERRGEKLFF
clone size: -; J gene: TRBJ2-3; V gene: TRBV27; D gene: -; CDR3 DNA: TGTGCCAGCAGTTTATCCTTCCGAGGCAGCAGCACAGATACGCAGTATTTT; CDR3 protein: CASSLSFRGSSTDTQYF
clone size: few; J gene: TRBJ2-1; V gene: TRBV10-3; D gene: TRBD2; CDR3 DNA: TGTGCCATCAGTGAGTGGACTAGTGATGAGCAGTTCTTC; CDR3 protein: CAISEWTSDEQFF
clone size: -; J gene: TRBJ2-5; V gene: TRBV18; D gene: -; CDR3 DNA: TGTGCCAGCTCACCTCAAGAGACCCAGTACTTC; CDR3 protein: CASSPQETQYF
clone size: -; J gene: TRBJ2-7; V gene: TRBV9; D gene: -; CDR3 DNA: TGTGCCAGCAGCCCTGGAGCGGGTGTTCTCTACGAGCAGTACTTC; CDR3 protein: CASSPGAGVLYEQYF
clone size: -; J gene: TRBJ1-1; V gene: TRBV5-8; D gene: -; CDR3 DNA: TGTGCCAGCAGCTTGGGGCAGGAGACCTTTTTGAACACTGAAGCTTTCTTT; CDR3 protein: CASSLGQETFLNTEAFF
clone size: -; J gene: TRBJ1-1; V gene: TRBV19; D gene: -; CDR3 DNA: TGTGCCAGTAGTATAGATCCATTCAACAGGAACACTGAAGCTTTCTTT; CDR3 protein: CASSIDPFNRNTEAFF
clone size: -; J gene: TRBJ2-7; V gene: TRBV7-2; D gene: TRBD1; CDR3 DNA: TGTGCCAGCAGCTCCTACGGGACAGTCTACGAGCAGTACTTC; CDR3 protein: CASSSYGTVYEQYF
clone size: -; J gene: TRBJ1-5; V gene: TRBV19; D gene: TRBD1; CDR3 DNA: TGTGCCAGTAGCATGGGACAGGGGAGAGATCAGCCCCAGCATTTT; CDR3 protein: CASSMGQGRDQPQHF
clone size: few; J gene: TRBJ1-2; V gene: TRBV9; D gene: -; CDR3 DNA: TGTGCCAGCAGCGTAGATGGGGGGCTGGTTGGCTACACCTTC; CDR3 protein: CASSVDGGLVGYTF
clone size: -; J gene: TRBJ1-2; V gene: TRBV19; D gene: TRBD1; CDR3 DNA: TGTGCCAGTAGTACACGGGACAGTACAAAGGGCTACACCTTC; CDR3 protein: CASSTRDSTKGYTF